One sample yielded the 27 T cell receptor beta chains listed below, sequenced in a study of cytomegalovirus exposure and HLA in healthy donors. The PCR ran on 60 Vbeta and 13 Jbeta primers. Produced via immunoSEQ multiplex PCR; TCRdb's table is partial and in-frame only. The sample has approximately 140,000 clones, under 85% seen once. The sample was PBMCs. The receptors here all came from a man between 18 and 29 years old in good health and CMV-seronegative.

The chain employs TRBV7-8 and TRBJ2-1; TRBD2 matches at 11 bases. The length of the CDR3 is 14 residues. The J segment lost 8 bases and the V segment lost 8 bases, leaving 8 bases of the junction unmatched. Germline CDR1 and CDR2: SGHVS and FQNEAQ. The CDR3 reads CASSSGLAGDEQFF. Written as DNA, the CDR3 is TGTGCCAGCTCCTCAGGACTAGCGGGCGATGAGCAGTTCTTC.

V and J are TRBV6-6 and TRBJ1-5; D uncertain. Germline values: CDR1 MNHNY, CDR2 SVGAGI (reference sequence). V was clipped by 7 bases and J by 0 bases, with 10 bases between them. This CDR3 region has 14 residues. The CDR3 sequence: CASTEGNSNQPQHF. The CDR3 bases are TGTGCCAGCACCGAGGGAAATAGCAATCAGCCCCAGCATTTT.

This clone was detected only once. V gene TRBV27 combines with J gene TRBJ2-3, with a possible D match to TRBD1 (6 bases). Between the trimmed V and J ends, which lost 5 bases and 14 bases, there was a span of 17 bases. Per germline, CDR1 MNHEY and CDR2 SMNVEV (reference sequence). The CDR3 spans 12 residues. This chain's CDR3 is CASSLQGREMYF. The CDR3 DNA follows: TGTGCCAGCAGTCTACAGGGAAGGGAAATGTATTTT.

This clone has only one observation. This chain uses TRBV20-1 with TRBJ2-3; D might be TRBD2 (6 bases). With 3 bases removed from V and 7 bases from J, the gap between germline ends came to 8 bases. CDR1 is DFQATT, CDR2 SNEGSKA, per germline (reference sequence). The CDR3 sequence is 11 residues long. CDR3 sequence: CSARAGNTQYF. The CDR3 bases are TGCAGTGCTAGGGCGGGGAATACGCAGTATTTT.

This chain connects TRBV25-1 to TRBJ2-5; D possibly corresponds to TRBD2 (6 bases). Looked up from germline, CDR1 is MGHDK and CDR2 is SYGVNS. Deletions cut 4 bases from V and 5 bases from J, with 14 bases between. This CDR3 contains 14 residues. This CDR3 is CASSGWRGGETQYF. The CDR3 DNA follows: TGTGCCAGCAGTGGATGGAGGGGAGGCGAGACCCAGTACTTC.

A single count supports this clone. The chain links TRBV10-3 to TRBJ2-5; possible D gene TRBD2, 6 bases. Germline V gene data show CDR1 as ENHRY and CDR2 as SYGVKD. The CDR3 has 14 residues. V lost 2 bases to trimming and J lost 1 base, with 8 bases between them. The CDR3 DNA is TGTGCCATCAGTGAGGGGGGGTTCCAAGAGACCCAGTACTTC. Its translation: CAISEGGFQETQYF.

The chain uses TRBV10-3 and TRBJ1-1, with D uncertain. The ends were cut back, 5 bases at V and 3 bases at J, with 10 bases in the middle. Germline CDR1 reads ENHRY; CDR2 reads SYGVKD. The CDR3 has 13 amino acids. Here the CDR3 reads CAISQGRDTEAFF. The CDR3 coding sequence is TGTGCCATCAGTCAAGGGCGGGACACTGAAGCTTTCTTT.

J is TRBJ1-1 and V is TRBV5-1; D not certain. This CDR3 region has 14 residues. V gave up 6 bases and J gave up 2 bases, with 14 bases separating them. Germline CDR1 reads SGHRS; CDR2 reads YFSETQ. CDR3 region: CASKDVRRNTEAFF. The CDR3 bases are TGCGCCAGCAAGGATGTCAGGCGAAACACTGAAGCTTTCTTT.

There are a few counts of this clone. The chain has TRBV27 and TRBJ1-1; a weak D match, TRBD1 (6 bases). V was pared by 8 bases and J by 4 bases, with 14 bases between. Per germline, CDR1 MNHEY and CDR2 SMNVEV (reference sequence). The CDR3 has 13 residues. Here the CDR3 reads CASQGYGSTEAFF. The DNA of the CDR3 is TGTGCCAGCCAGGGGTATGGGTCCACTGAAGCTTTCTTT.

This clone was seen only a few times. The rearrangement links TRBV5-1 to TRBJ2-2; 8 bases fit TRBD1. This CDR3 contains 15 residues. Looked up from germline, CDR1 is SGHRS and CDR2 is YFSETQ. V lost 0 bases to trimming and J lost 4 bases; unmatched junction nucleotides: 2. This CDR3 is CASSLEQGATGELFF. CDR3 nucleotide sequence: TGCGCCAGCAGCTTGGAGCAGGGGGCCACCGGGGAGCTGTTTTTT.

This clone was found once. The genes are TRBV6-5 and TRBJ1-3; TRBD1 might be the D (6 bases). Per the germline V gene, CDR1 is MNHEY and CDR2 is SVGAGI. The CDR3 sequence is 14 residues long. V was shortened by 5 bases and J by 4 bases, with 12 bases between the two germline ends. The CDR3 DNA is TGTGCCAGCAGTCCCCTTGGACAGGGAAACACCATATATTTT. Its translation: CASSPLGQGNTIYF.

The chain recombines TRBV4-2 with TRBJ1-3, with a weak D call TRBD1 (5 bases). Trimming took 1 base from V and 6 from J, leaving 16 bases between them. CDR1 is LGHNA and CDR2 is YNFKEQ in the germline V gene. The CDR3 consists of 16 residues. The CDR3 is CASSQVQGLRKNTIYF. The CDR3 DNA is TGTGCCAGCAGCCAAGTGCAGGGCCTCAGGAAAAACACCATATATTTT.

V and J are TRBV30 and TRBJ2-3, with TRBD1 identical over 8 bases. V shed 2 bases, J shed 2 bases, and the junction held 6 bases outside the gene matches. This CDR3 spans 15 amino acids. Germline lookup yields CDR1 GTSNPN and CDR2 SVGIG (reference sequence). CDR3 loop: CAWSTGQGDTDTQYF. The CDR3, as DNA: TGTGCCTGGAGTACAGGACAGGGTGACACAGATACGCAGTATTTT.

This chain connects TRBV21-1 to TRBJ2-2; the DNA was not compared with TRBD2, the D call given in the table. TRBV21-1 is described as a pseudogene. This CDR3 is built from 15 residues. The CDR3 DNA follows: TGTGCCAGCAGCAAAGAGCCCCTGCGGACCGGGGAGCTGTTTTTT. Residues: CASSKEPLRTGELFF.

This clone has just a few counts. DNA of the CDR3: TGTGCCAGCAGTGACAGGAACTCCTACGAGCAGTACTTC. Protein product: CASSDRNSYEQYF. V is TRBV2 and J is TRBJ2-7; D ambiguous. V shed 3 bases and J shed 0 bases, with 6 bases lying between them. This CDR3 has 13 residues. The germline gives CDR1 SNHLY, CDR2 FYNNEI.

The CDR3 DNA reads as TGCGCCAGCAGTGACACAGGGTATCTCTACGAGCAGTACTTC. Its translation: CASSDTGYLYEQYF. The rearrangement links TRBV10-2 to TRBJ2-7; D may be TRBD1 (6 bases). V lost 3 bases to trimming and J lost 3 bases, with 12 bases between them. Germline V gives CDR1 WSHSY, CDR2 SAAADI. There are 14 residues in the CDR3.

CDR3: CASSQDNVAGGMNTEAFF. DNA for the CDR3: TGCGCCAGCAGCCAAGATAACGTCGCAGGGGGGATGAACACTGAAGCTTTCTTT. The rearrangement uses TRBV4-3 and TRBJ1-1, with 7 bases fitting TRBD1. Unmatched junction bases numbered 10, after V lost 0 bases and J lost 0 bases. The CDR3 consists of 18 residues. CDR1 and CDR2 from the germline V gene are LGHNA and YSLEER.

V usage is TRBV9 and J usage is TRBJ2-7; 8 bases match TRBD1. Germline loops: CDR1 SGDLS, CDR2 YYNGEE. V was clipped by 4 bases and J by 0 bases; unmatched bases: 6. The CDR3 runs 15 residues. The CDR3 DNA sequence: TGTGCCAGCAGCCCAGGGACAGGTGCCTCCTACGAGCAGTACTTC. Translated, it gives CASSPGTGASYEQYF. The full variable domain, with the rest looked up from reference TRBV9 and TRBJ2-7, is DSGVTQTPKHLITATGQRVTLRCSPRSGDLSVYWYQQSLDQGLQFLIQYYNGEERAKGNILERFSAQQFPDLHSELNLSSLELGDSALYFCASSPGTGASYEQYFGPGTRLTVT.

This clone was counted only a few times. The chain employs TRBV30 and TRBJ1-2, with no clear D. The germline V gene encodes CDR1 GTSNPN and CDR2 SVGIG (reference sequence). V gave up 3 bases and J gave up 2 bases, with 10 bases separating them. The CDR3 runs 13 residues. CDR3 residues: CAWRVDENYGYTF. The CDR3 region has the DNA TGTGCCTGGAGGGTCGATGAGAACTATGGCTACACCTTC.

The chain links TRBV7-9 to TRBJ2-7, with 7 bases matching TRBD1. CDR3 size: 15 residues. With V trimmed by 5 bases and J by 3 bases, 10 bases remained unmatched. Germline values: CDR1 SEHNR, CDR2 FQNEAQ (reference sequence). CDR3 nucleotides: TGTGCCAGCAGCGTATCCGGGACAGCCCACTACGAGCAGTACTTC. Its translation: CASSVSGTAHYEQYF.

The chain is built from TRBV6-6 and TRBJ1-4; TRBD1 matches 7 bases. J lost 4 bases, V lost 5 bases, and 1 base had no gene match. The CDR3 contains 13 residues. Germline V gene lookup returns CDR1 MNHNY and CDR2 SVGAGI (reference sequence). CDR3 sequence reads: CASSNRGNEKLFF. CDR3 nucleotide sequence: TGTGCCAGCAGTAACAGGGGTAATGAAAAACTGTTTTTT.

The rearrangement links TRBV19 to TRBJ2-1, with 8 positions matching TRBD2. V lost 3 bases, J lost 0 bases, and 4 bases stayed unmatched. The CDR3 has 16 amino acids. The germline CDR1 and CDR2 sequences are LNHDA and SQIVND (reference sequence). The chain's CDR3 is CASSMVSGSSYNEQFF. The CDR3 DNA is TGTGCCAGTAGTATGGTCAGCGGGAGCTCCTACAATGAGCAGTTCTTC.

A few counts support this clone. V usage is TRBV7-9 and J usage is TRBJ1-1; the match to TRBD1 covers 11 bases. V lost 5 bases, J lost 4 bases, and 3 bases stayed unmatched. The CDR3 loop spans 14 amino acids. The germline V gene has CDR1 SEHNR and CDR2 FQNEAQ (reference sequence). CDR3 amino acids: CASSPDRGLTEAFF. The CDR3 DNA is TGTGCCAGCAGCCCGGACAGGGGGCTCACTGAAGCTTTCTTT.

The CDR3: CASSLTGAQLDGYTF. Written as DNA, the CDR3 is TGTGCCAGCAGCTTAACGGGGGCGCAGCTCGATGGCTACACCTTC. V is TRBV7-3 and J is TRBJ1-2, with a tentative D call TRBD1 (6 bases). Trimming stripped 0 bases from V and 6 bases from J, with 14 bases between. Germline V gives CDR1 SGHTA, CDR2 FQGTGA. The length of the CDR3 is 15 residues.

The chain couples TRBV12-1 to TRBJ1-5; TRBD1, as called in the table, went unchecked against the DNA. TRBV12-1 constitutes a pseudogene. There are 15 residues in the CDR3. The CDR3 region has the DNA TGTGCCAGCAGCGACGGGACAGAGACCAATCAGCCCCAGCATTTT. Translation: CASSDGTETNQPQHF.

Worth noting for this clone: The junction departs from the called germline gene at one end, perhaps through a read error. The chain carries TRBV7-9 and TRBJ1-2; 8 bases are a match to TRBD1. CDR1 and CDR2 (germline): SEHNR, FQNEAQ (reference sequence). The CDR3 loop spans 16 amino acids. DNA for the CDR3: TGTTCCAGCACATTTGACTCAGGGGGCTATGGGTATGGCTACACCTTC. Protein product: CSSTFDSGGYGYGYTF.

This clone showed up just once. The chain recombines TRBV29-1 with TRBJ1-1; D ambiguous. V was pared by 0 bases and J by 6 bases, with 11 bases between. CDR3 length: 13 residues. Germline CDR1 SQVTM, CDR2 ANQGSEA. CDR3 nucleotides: TGCAGCGTTGAAGAGACTGCATGGGCTGAAGCTTTCTTT. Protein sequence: CSVEETAWAEAFF. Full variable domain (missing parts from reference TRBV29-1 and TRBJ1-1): SAVISQKPSRDICQRGTSLTIQCQVDSQVTMMFWYRQQPGQSLTLIATANQGSEATYESGFVIDKFPISRPNLTFSTLTVSNMSPEDSSIYLCSVEETAWAEAFFGQGTRLTVV.